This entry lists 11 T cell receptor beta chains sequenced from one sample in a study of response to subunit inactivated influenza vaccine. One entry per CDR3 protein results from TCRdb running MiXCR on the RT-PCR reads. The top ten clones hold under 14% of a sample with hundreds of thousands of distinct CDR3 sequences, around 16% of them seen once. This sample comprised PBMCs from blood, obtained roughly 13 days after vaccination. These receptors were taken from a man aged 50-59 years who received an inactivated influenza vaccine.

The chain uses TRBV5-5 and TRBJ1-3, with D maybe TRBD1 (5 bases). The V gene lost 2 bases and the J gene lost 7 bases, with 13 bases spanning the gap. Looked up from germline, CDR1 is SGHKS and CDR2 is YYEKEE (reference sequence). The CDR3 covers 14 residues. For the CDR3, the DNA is TGTGCCAGCAGCTTTCAGGGCGAAGGGAACACCATATATTTT. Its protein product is CASSFQGEGNTIYF.

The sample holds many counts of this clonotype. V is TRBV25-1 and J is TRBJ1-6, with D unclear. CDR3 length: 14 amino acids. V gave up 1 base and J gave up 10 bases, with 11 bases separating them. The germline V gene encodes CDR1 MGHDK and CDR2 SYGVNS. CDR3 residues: CASSESPHSSPLHF. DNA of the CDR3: TGTGCCAGCAGTGAATCCCCCCATTCATCACCCCTCCACTTT.

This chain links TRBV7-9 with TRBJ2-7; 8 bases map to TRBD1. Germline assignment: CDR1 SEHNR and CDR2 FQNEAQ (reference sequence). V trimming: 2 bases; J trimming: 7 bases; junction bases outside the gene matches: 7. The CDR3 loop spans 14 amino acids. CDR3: CASSLPGRGHEQYF. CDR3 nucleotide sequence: TGTGCCAGCAGCTTACCGGGCAGGGGGCATGAGCAGTACTTC. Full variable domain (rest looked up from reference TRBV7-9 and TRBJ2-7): DTGVSQNPRHKITKRGQNVTFRCDPISEHNRLYWYRQTLGQGPEFLTYFQNEAQLEKSRLLSDRFSAERPKGSFSTLEIQRTEQGDSAMYLCASSLPGRGHEQYFGPGTRLTVT.

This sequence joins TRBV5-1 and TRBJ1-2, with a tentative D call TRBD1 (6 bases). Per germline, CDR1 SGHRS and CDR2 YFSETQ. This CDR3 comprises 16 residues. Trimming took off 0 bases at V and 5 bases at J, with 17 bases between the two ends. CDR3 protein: CASSLELGGFGYGYTF. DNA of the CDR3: TGCGCCAGCAGCTTGGAGCTAGGGGGATTCGGTTATGGCTACACCTTC.

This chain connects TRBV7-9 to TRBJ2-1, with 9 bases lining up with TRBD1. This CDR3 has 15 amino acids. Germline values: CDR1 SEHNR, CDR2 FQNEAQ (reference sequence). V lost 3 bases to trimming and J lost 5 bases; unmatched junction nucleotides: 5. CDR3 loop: CASSFAQGAHNEQFF. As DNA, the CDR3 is TGTGCCAGCAGCTTTGCACAGGGGGCTCACAATGAGCAGTTCTTC.

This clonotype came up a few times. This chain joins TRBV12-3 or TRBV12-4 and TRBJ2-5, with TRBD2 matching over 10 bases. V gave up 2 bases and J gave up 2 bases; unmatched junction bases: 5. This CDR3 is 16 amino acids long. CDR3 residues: CASSLLAGDLQETQYF. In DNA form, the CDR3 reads TGTGCCAGCAGTTTACTAGCGGGGGACCTACAAGAGACCCAGTACTTC.

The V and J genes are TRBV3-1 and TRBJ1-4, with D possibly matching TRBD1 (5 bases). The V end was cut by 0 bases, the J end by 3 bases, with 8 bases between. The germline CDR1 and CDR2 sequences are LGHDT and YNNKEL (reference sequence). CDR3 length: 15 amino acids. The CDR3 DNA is TGTGCCAGCAGCCAAGACGGGGGTTCTAATGAAAAACTGTTTTTT. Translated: CASSQDGGSNEKLFF.

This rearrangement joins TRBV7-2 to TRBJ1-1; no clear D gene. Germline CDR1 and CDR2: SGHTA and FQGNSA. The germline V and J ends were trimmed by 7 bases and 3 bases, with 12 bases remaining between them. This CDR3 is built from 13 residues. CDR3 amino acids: CASIRRGYTEAFF. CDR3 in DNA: TGTGCCAGCATCAGAAGAGGGTACACTGAAGCTTTCTTT.

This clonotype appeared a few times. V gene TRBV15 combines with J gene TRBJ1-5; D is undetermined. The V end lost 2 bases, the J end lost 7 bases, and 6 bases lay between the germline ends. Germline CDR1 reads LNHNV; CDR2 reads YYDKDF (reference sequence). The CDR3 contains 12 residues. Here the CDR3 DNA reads TGTGCCACCAGCAGATGGGAGCAGCCCCAGCATTTT. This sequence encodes CATSRWEQPQHF.

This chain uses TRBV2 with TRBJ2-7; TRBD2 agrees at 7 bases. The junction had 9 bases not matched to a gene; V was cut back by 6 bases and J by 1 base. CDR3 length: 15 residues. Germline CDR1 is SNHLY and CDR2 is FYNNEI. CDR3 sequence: CASSPLRGRSYEQYF. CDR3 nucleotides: TGTGCCAGCAGCCCGCTGCGCGGGAGATCCTACGAGCAGTACTTC.

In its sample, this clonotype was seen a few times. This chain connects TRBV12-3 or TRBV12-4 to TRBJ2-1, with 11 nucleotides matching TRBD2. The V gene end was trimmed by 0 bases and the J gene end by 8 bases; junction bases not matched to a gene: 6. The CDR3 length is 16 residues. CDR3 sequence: CASSLALAGGPDEQFF. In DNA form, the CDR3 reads TGTGCCAGCAGTTTAGCGCTAGCGGGAGGCCCCGATGAGCAGTTCTTC.